The following is a TCR beta chain sequence with its context. The sample comes from a study of blood T cell repertoires in COVID-19. Germline CDR1 MNHEY, CDR2 SMNVEV (reference sequence). The CDR3 totals 14 residues. Unmatched junction bases numbered 8, after V lost 8 bases and J lost 3 bases. Participants were placed into cohorts based on the clinical history they reported. Only in-frame clones appear in the TCRdb table, and some are missing; sequencing was by immunoSEQ multiplex PCR. The sample consists of about 180,000 clones, 86% of them appearing once. The chain has TRBV27 and TRBJ2-3; 7 positions agree with TRBD2. The receptor's source is a woman in her twenties or thirties who had recovered from COVID-19. Sequenced input: PBMCs or T cells enriched from blood (not recorded which). The CDR3 DNA reads TGTGCCAGCGGTAGAGCGGGGCCTACAGATACGCAGTATTTT. This translates into CASGRAGPTDTQYF.